Below are 14 T cell receptor beta chains sequenced from a single sample in a study of blood T cell repertoires in COVID-19. Sequencing used immunoSEQ multiplex PCR; TCRdb keeps in-frame clones, though not all of them. The sample yields more than 200,000 clones, roughly 86% seen once. Sequenced sample: PBMCs or T cells enriched from blood (not recorded which). These receptor sequences come from a woman in her 30s with acute COVID-19.

This clone was seen only once. The J gene is TRBJ2-3, the V gene TRBV5-5; D gene unclear. V lost 1 base to trimming and J lost 15 bases, with 15 bases between them. CDR1 is SGHKS and CDR2 is YYEKEE in the germline V gene (reference sequence). The CDR3 runs 12 residues. As DNA, the CDR3 is TGTGCCAGCAGCTTGTGGCTTTCCGCCCCCTATTTT. This encodes CASSLWLSAPYF.

The chain recombines TRBV9 with TRBJ2-2, with D possibly matching TRBD2 (5 bases). CDR3 length: 16 amino acids. Trimming stripped 4 bases from V and 1 base from J, with 14 bases between. Looked up from germline, CDR1 is SGDLS and CDR2 is YYNGEE. The CDR3 is CASSHKRERNTGELFF. The CDR3 DNA is TGTGCCAGCAGCCATAAACGGGAACGGAACACCGGGGAGCTGTTTTTT.

The chain uses TRBV6-5 and TRBJ1-5; unclear D gene. The CDR3 totals 15 residues. Germline V gives CDR1 MNHEY, CDR2 SVGAGI. The V end lost 7 bases, the J end lost 4 bases, and 17 bases lay between the germline ends. The DNA for the CDR3 is TGTGCCAGCATCCAATGGTGGGAGTTGAATCAGCCCCAGCATTTT. Its translation is CASIQWWELNQPQHF.

The chain links TRBV11-2 to TRBJ1-1, with unresolved D. V was cut by 8 bases and J by 0 bases, with 4 bases left in between. Germline lookup yields CDR1 SGHAT and CDR2 FQNNGV. The CDR3 is made up of 11 amino acids. DNA for the CDR3: TGTGCCAGCTCCATGAACACTGAAGCTTTCTTT. The encoded protein is CASSMNTEAFF.

On this clone: The same CDR3 is also encoded by other DNA sequences in this sample. V gene TRBV7-9 combines with J gene TRBJ1-2; 8 nucleotides align to TRBD1. The V gene's germline CDR1 is SEHNR and CDR2 FQNEAQ (reference sequence). This CDR3 contains 15 residues. The V and J ends lost 1 base and 0 bases, in that order; junction bases with no gene match: 1. CDR3 region: CASSLGQGPNYGYTF. The CDR3 nucleotides are TGTGCCAGCAGCTTAGGACAGGGGCCTAACTATGGCTACACCTTC.

The chain joins TRBV5-4 to TRBJ2-3, with 7 bases that match TRBD2. V lost 5 bases and J lost 0; bases outside the gene matches: 6. CDR1 and CDR2 from the germline V gene are SGHNT and YYREEE (reference sequence). The CDR3 has 15 residues. The CDR3 region is CASRRSGGSTDTQYF. CDR3 in DNA: TGTGCCAGCAGACGGTCGGGGGGTAGCACAGATACGCAGTATTTT. Variable domain in full (rest from reference TRBV5-4 and TRBJ2-3): ETGVTQSPTHLIKTRGQQVTLRCSSQSGHNTVSWYQQALGQGPQFIFQYYREEENGRGNFPPRFSGLQFPNYSSELNVNALELDDSALYLCASRRSGGSTDTQYFGPGTRLTVL.

V is TRBV15 and J is TRBJ1-1; no reliable D call. The germline V gene has CDR1 LNHNV and CDR2 YYDKDF (reference sequence). The CDR3 is 14 amino acids. The V gene lost 0 bases and the J gene lost 11 bases, with 16 bases spanning the gap. CDR3 region: CATSRDSVENVAFF. For the CDR3, the DNA is TGTGCCACCAGCAGAGACTCGGTAGAAAACGTGGCTTTCTTT.

The chain is built from TRBV13 and TRBJ2-5, with D possibly being TRBD1 (7 bases). The CDR3 is made up of 14 amino acids. Germline V gives CDR1 PRHDT, CDR2 FYEKMQ (reference sequence). Trimming pared 4 bases from V and 4 bases from J, leaving 13 bases between. The CDR3 loop is CASSSDREVETQYF. The CDR3 region has the DNA TGTGCCAGCAGCTCTGACAGGGAGGTAGAGACCCAGTACTTC.

This rearrangement joins TRBV6-2 or TRBV6-3 to TRBJ1-3, with D maybe TRBD1 (5 bases). Deletions cut 6 bases from V and 0 bases from J, with 15 bases between. Germline lookup yields CDR1 MNHEY and CDR2 SVGEGT. The CDR3 has 16 amino acids. The CDR3 DNA sequence: TGTGCCAGCAGCCGACAGCACCCCAGCTCTGGAAACACCATATATTTT. This codes for CASSRQHPSSGNTIYF.

The genes are TRBV2 and TRBJ1-5, with D perhaps matching TRBD1 (6 bases). Germline CDR1 is SNHLY and CDR2 is FYNNEI. The CDR3 contains 14 residues. Trimming took 5 bases from V and 0 from J, leaving 8 bases between them. The CDR3 coding sequence is TGTGCCAGCAGTACAGGGCTTAGCAATCAGCCCCAGCATTTT. It encodes CASSTGLSNQPQHF.

V is TRBV4-2 and J is TRBJ2-3; D may be TRBD2 (7 bases). The V end was cut by 0 bases, the J end by 2 bases, with 15 bases between. The CDR3 totals 17 residues. Germline CDR1 and CDR2: LGHNA and YNFKEQ. CDR3: CASSQEERGGITDTQYF. CDR3 sequence (DNA): TGTGCCAGCAGCCAAGAAGAGAGGGGGGGTATCACAGATACGCAGTATTTT.

The chain links TRBV11-1 to TRBJ1-1, with a tentative D call TRBD1 (5 bases). Germline CDR1 is SGHAT and CDR2 is FQDESV (reference sequence). The V gene lost 4 bases and the J gene lost 0 bases, with 9 bases spanning the gap. This CDR3 spans 14 amino acids. The CDR3 nucleotides are TGTGCCAGCAGCTCCCGACAGATGAACACTGAAGCTTTCTTT. It specifies CASSSRQMNTEAFF.

The rearrangement joins TRBV5-5 to TRBJ1-2; D possibly corresponds to TRBD1 (6 bases). With 4 bases removed from V and 7 bases from J, the gap between germline ends came to 14 bases. Germline CDR1 SGHKS, CDR2 YYEKEE (reference sequence). The CDR3 has 13 residues. CDR3 residues: CASSQGYATGYTF. The DNA for the CDR3 is TGTGCCAGCAGCCAGGGGTACGCGACTGGCTACACCTTC.

This chain joins TRBV28 and TRBJ1-1, with D possibly TRBD1 on 5 matching bases. The CDR3 is 16 amino acids. The germline V and J ends were trimmed by 4 bases and 0 bases, with 15 bases remaining between them. The germline V gene has CDR1 MDHEN and CDR2 SYDVKM. CDR3 loop: CASSYSQTAMNTEAFF. In DNA form, the CDR3 reads TGTGCCAGCAGTTACTCCCAGACAGCCATGAACACTGAAGCTTTCTTT.